This T cell receptor (beta chain) was obtained from a study of cytomegalovirus exposure and HLA in healthy donors. The CDR3 is made up of 16 amino acids. CDR1 is MNHEY, CDR2 SVGAGI, per germline. V shed 2 bases and J shed 1 base, with 14 bases lying between them. Measured with immunoSEQ multiplex PCR; TCRdb has only the in-frame clones, and not every one. This sample has under 150,000 clones, with around 86% found just once. Details on this clone: The antigen is undetermined.

Study-wide results and caveats: Reportedly, cytomegalovirus status was diagnosed with high sensitivity and specificity. The study listed approximately 160 cytomegalovirus-associated TCR beta chains.

This receptor was obtained from a man younger than 35 in good health and CMV-seropositive. The V and J genes are TRBV6-5 and TRBJ1-1, with D possibly being TRBD1 (6 bases). The sequenced material came from PBMCs. Here the CDR3 DNA reads TGTGCCAGCAGTTACGGTACCGGGACAACGAACACTGAAGCTTTCTTT. This gives the protein CASSYGTGTTNTEAFF.